A single sample is the source of the 7 T cell receptor beta chains below, sequenced in a study of PD-L1 blockade in urothelial cancer. The method was immunoSEQ multiplex PCR; TCRdb's version includes in-frame clones alone and lacks a portion of them. The repertoire holds about 37,000 clones, with over 75% as singletons. The sequenced sample was PBMCs, obtained around atezolizumab (anti-PD-L1) treatment. These receptors were obtained from a man aged 60 to 75 with urothelial cancer.

The V gene is TRBV5-1, the J gene TRBJ2-7; 11 positions agree with TRBD2. This CDR3 comprises 17 residues. Germline assignment: CDR1 SGHRS and CDR2 YFSETQ. Trimming removed 1 base from V and 7 bases from J; junction bases left unmatched: 13. CDR3 region: CASSLLAGGPAMGEQYF. The CDR3 nucleotides read TGCGCCAGCAGCTTGCTAGCGGGGGGCCCTGCTATGGGAGAGCAGTACTTC.

This clone has a handful of counts. The chain joins TRBV28 to TRBJ1-2; unclear D gene. The germline V and J ends were trimmed by 3 bases and 8 bases, with 19 bases remaining between them. The CDR3 extends over 15 amino acids. Germline V gives CDR1 MDHEN, CDR2 SYDVKM. The CDR3 nucleotides are TGTGCCAGCAGTTTGAAAGCCAGGTTCGCTCCCGGCTACACCTTC. Its translation: CASSLKARFAPGYTF.

The V gene is TRBV21-1, the J gene TRBJ2-7; no check of the table's D call, TRBD2, against the DNA was made. TRBV21-1 is tagged as a pseudogene. This CDR3 comprises 12 residues. The DNA for the CDR3 is TGTGCCAGCAGCAAAGTCGGGTTTGAGCAGTACTTC. Residues: CASSKVGFEQYF.

This rearrangement joins TRBV2 to TRBJ1-1, with a weak D call TRBD1 (6 bases). Germline CDR1 is SNHLY and CDR2 is FYNNEI. This CDR3 is 13 amino acids long. Trimming removed 10 bases from V and 1 base from J, with 13 bases in between. CDR3 in amino acids: CAIRKDRNTEAFF. The CDR3 DNA follows: TGTGCCATCCGGAAGGACAGGAACACTGAAGCTTTCTTT.

The V call is TRBV15, the J call TRBJ2-3; 7 bases align to TRBD2. Looked up from germline, CDR1 is LNHNV and CDR2 is YYDKDF (reference sequence). The V and J ends lost 7 bases and 0 bases, in that order; junction bases with no gene match: 4. This CDR3 is built from 14 residues. The CDR3 protein is CATTPGGSTDTQYF. The CDR3 DNA is TGTGCCACCACCCCGGGAGGCAGCACAGATACGCAGTATTTT.

This chain uses TRBV6-6 with TRBJ2-1, with D possibly TRBD2 on 6 matching bases. Germline CDR1 MNHNY, CDR2 SVGAGI (reference sequence). Trimming left V 6 bases short and J 9 bases short, with 15 bases between. This CDR3 has 13 amino acids. This CDR3 reads CASSRDSTGEQFF. CDR3 nucleotides: TGTGCCAGCAGCCGGGACTCCACGGGTGAGCAGTTCTTC.

The chain has TRBV5-1 and TRBJ2-1, with 7 nucleotides matching TRBD1. Germline lookup yields CDR1 SGHRS and CDR2 YFSETQ. This CDR3 has 16 residues. With 2 bases clipped from V and 4 bases from J, the junction kept 9 bases outside the gene matches. DNA of the CDR3: TGCGCCAGCAGCTTATGGCCGGGACAGTCATACAATGAGCAGTTCTTC. This gives the protein CASSLWPGQSYNEQFF.